The source of this TCR beta chain is a study of shared clonotypes between healthy human individuals. About the study: Two women and a few men aged 18 to 49 served as donors.

Ten immunoSEQ deep assay plates were used by the authors to sequence unsorted PBMC DNA. Study processing details: ImmunoSEQ output lacked quality scores and full-length reads, limiting matched filtering. Generated by immunoSEQ multiplex PCR, the TCRdb table keeps only in-frame clones and is missing some. V and J calls and clone size come straight from that table; D and trimming were deduced from the DNA. The sample contains over 400,000 clones, more than 65% of which appear only once. Sequenced sample: PBMCs. The TCR originated in a woman aged 40 to 50 in good health. Some clones in this sample may be carry-over from other donors' samples.

Here the CDR3 reads CASRPWTSGTVYEQYF. For the CDR3, the DNA is TGTGCCAGCAGGCCATGGACTAGCGGGACCGTCTACGAGCAGTACTTC. The gene calls are TRBV5-8 and TRBJ2-7; 12 bases are a match to TRBD2. This CDR3 has 16 residues. Per germline, CDR1 SGHTS and CDR2 YDEGEE. The junction had 9 bases not matched to a gene; V was cut back by 5 bases and J by 3 bases.